A selection of T cell receptor beta chains follows, all from one sample in a study of cytomegalovirus exposure and HLA in healthy donors. The data were produced by immunoSEQ multiplex PCR, yet TCRdb's version contains in-frame clones alone and is incomplete. Here the sample spans some 190,000 clones, roughly 77% being singletons. Sequenced: PBMCs. The source is a woman between 50 and 59 years old in good health and CMV-seronegative. The CDR3 runs from the conserved cysteine through the conserved F or W.

len: 17
j_gene: TRBJ1-2
v_gene: TRBV13
CDR3aa: CASSFKFRRRPGNGYTF

len: 16
j_gene: TRBJ2-2
v_gene: TRBV5-4
CDR3aa: CASSLNPPGAPGELFF

len: 20
j_gene: TRBJ2-1
v_gene: TRBV10-3
CDR3aa: CAIMPAGAGSGVSSYNEQFF

len: 15
j_gene: TRBJ2-6
v_gene: TRBV9
CDR3aa: CASSTFRGTANVLTF

len: 14
j_gene: TRBJ2-3
v_gene: TRBV18
CDR3aa: CASSPSQGADTQYF

len: 13
j_gene: TRBJ1-2
v_gene: TRBV13
CDR3aa: CASSFQGNYGYTF

len: 16
j_gene: TRBJ2-1
v_gene: TRBV6-1
CDR3aa: CASSVHGTGGYNEQFF

len: 16
j_gene: TRBJ2-1
v_gene: TRBV19
CDR3aa: CASRSRTSGRYDEQFF

len: 15
j_gene: TRBJ2-3
v_gene: TRBV28
CDR3aa: CASSRTGDYTDTQYF

len: 14
j_gene: TRBJ1-3
v_gene: TRBV5-6
CDR3aa: CASSSGFGGNTIYF

len: 16
j_gene: TRBJ1-2
v_gene: TRBV28
CDR3aa: CASSLRGGDRVYGYTF

len: 16
j_gene: TRBJ2-2
v_gene: TRBV7-3
CDR3aa: CASSPAGGTNTGELFF

len: 16
j_gene: TRBJ1-1
v_gene: TRBV18
CDR3aa: CASSASGRLINTEAFF

len: 13
j_gene: TRBJ2-3
v_gene: TRBV10-3
CDR3aa: CAIRDSWEDTQYF

len: 14
j_gene: TRBJ2-7
v_gene: TRBV10-3
CDR3aa: CAISESPGTYEQYF

len: 16
j_gene: .
v_gene: TRBV4-1
CDR3aa: CASSQDSGRASYEQYF

len: 13
j_gene: TRBJ2-1
v_gene: TRBV28
CDR3aa: CASRISGDRGFIF

len: 16
j_gene: TRBJ2-2
v_gene: TRBV5-1
CDR3aa: CASSLKGYSNTGELFF

len: 16
j_gene: TRBJ1-2
v_gene: TRBV6-6
CDR3aa: CASSYPTAGQTYGYTF

len: 15
j_gene: TRBJ1-6
v_gene: TRBV4-3
CDR3aa: CASSLDRLNNSPLHF

len: 14
j_gene: TRBJ1-1
v_gene: TRBV29-1
CDR3aa: CSAPWGLGGVEAFF

len: 14
j_gene: TRBJ1-4
v_gene: TRBV18
CDR3aa: CASSYTGVGEKLFF

len: 15
j_gene: TRBJ1-1
v_gene: TRBV6-5
CDR3aa: CASSYSGGPNTEAFF

len: 14
j_gene: TRBJ1-1
v_gene: TRBV7-2
CDR3aa: CASSLGGHRGGAFF

len: 15
j_gene: TRBJ1-2
v_gene: TRBV28
CDR3aa: CASSLSGTGGGGYTF

len: 15
j_gene: TRBJ2-5
v_gene: TRBV7-9
CDR3aa: CASSLSIGTEETQYF

len: 17
j_gene: TRBJ2-6
v_gene: TRBV10-3
CDR3aa: CAISDRQVLSGANVLTF

len: 16
j_gene: TRBJ2-1
v_gene: TRBV11-3
CDR3aa: CASSPPWGGRGNEQFF

len: 14
j_gene: TRBJ2-3
v_gene: TRBV6-5
CDR3aa: CASSKREVTDTQYF

len: 13
j_gene: TRBJ1-1
v_gene: TRBV5-1
CDR3aa: CASSFGPNTEAFF